The sequence of this T cell receptor (beta chain) was determined in a study of blood T cell repertoires in COVID-19 (dated by TCRdb to between 2020 and 2021). A note on the overall study: Samples from collaborators originated in the United States, Italy and Spain and spanned both the acute and convalescent phases of COVID-19. The prospective study material was composed of cDNA or gDNA derived from T cells, B-cell-depleted T cells, or PBMCs. Subjects who had been exposed to COVID-19, were actively infected with it, or had recovered from it provided the deeply sampled blood TCRbeta repertoires that made up the dataset. The repertoires were released in a freely available public database meant as a resource for research on the immune response to SARS-CoV-2. The samples were drawn from two sources: the first 160 participants of the ongoing ImmuneRACE study, and 950 to 1,500 subjects contributed by 6 global collaborators. Nearly every sample came with metadata listing a de-identified subject ID, COVID-19 status, age in years and sex. HLA class I and class II types, where available, came from metadata supplied by the sample provider rather than from assay-based typing.

TCRbeta CDR3 regions were amplified from genomic DNA using the immunoSEQ Assay, a bias-controlled multiplex PCR. As for the authors' bioinformatics: The number of nucleated cells in each sample was estimated from the amplification of reference gene primers within the assay. Sequence reads were collapsed and filtered to measure the absolute abundance of every unique TCRbeta CDR3 rearrangement. Productive Simpson clonality was computed per sample as the square root of Simpson's diversity index over productive rearrangements. Imported from immuneACCESS, the table was reduced by TCRdb to in-frame sequences with V and J called. These copies leave out some clones; in studies compared against another copy, an unresolved V gene accounts for under half, and the cause of the remainder is not known. V, J and clone size were drawn from that table, and D and trimming were deduced from the DNA. This sample comprises approximately 270,000 clones, roughly nine tenths of them detected only once. In total, the top ten clones hold about 1.2% of the sample.

Concerning this clone: Its antigen remains undetermined. Base qualities were left out, and no much larger clone turns up one base away.

In the prospective study, participants were about 18 to 95 years old, resided in around 25 geographic areas of the United States, and were enrolled through a virtual design. In the prospective study, cohorts were assigned on the basis of participant-reported clinical history obtained from a screening survey and a study questionnaire. In the prospective study, whole blood, serum and a nasopharyngeal or oropharyngeal swab were collected from each participant by mobile phlebotomists. Participants in the prospective study had the option to provide additional blood draws and questionnaires over an approximately 2-month period. Before DNA extraction, prospective study blood samples were shipped either frozen or at room temperature. The germline V gene yields LGHNT for CDR1 and FRNRAP for CDR2. The CDR3 sequence holds 15 residues, the cysteine and phenylalanine included. Just the 45-base CDR3 DNA is kept, in frame starting at base 1. Germline trimming amounts to 6 bases on V and 6 bases on J, with 9 as the count of junction bases outside the gene matches.

Results the study describes overall, beyond this receptor: The quantity of clinical and demographic metadata differed by source and by participant and was supplied without curation.

The chain couples TRBV12-5 to TRBJ2-1, with 9 junctional bases fitting TRBD2. The sequence was obtained from a human donor in a cohort exposed to, infected with or recovered from COVID-19 (not recorded which). The donor label of this sample is uncertain. Sample: PBMCs or T cells enriched from blood (not recorded which). The nucleotides read TGTGCTAGTGGGGGCGTAGCGGGGGCTACCAATGAGCAGTTCTTC. Translated, it reads CASGGVAGATNEQFF. The CDR3 plus the reference TRBV12-5 and TRBJ2-1 genes for the other parts give the full variable domain: DARVTQTPRHKVTEMGQEVTMRCQPILGHNTVFWYRQTMMQGLELLAYFRNRAPLDDSGMPKDRFSAEMPDATLATLKIQPSEPRDSAVYFCASGGVAGATNEQFFGPGTRLTVL.